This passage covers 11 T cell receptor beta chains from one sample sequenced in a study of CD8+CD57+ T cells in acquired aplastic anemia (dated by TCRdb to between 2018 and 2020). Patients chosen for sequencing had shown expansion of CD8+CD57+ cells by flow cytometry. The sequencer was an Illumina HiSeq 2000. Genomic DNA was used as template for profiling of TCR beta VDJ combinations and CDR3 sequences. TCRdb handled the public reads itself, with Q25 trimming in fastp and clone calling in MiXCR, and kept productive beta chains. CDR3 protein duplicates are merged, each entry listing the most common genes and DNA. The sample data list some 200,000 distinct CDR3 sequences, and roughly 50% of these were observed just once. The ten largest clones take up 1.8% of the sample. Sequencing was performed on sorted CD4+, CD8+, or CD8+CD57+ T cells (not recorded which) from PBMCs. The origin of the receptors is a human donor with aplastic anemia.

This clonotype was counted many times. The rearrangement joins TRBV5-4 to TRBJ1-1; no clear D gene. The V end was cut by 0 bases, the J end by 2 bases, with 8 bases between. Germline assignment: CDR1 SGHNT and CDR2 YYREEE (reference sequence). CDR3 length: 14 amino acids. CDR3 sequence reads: CASSLVGLNTEAFF. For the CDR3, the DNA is TGTGCCAGCAGCTTGGTGGGTCTTAACACTGAAGCTTTCTTT. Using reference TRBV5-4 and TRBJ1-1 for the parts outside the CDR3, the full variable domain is ETGVTQSPTHLIKTRGQQVTLRCSSQSGHNTVSWYQQALGQGPQFIFQYYREEENGRGNFPPRFSGLQFPNYSSELNVNALELDDSALYLCASSLVGLNTEAFFGQGTRLTVV.

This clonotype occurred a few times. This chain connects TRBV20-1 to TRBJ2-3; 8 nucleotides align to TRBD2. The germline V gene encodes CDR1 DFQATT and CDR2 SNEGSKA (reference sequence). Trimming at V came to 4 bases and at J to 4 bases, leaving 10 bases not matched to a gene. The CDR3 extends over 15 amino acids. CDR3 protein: CSATRPGLDSDTQYF. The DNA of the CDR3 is TGCAGTGCTACACGGCCGGGACTAGACTCAGATACGCAGTATTTT.

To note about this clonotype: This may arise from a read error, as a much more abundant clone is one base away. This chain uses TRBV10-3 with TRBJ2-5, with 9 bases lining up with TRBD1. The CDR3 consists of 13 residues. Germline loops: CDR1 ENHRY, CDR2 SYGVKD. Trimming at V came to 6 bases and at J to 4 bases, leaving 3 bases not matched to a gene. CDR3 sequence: CAIRQGAGETQYF. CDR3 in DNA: TGTGCCATCAGACAGGGGGCTGGAGAGACCCAGTACTTC.

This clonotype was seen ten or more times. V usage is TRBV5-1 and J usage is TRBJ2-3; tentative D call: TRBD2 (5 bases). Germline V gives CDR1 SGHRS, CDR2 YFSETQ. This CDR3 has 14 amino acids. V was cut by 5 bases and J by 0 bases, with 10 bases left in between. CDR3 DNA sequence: TGCGCCAGCAGTTCCCGGGGTAGCACAGATACGCAGTATTTT. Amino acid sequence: CASSSRGSTDTQYF.

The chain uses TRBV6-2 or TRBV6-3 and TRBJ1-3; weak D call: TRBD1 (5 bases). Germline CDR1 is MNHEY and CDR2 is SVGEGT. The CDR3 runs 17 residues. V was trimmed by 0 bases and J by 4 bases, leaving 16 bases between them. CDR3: CASSYSLKAGYGNTIYF. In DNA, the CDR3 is TGTGCCAGCAGTTACTCCCTAAAGGCAGGGTACGGAAACACCATATATTTT.

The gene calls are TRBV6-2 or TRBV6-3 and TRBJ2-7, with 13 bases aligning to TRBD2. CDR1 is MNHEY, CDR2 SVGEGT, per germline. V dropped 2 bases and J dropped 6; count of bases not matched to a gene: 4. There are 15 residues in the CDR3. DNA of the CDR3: TGTGCCAGCAGTTACGGACTAGCGGGGGTTGGCGAGCAGTACTTC. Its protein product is CASSYGLAGVGEQYF.

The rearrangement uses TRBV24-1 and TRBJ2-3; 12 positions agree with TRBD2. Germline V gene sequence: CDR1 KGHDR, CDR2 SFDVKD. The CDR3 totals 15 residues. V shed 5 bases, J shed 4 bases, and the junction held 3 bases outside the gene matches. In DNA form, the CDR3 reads TGTGCCACCAGTGGGCTAGCGGGAGGGTCAGATACGCAGTATTTT. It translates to CATSGLAGGSDTQYF.

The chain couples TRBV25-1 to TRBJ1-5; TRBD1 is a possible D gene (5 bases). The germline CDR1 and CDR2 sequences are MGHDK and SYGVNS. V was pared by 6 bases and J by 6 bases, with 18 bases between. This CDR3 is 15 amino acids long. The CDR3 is CASRLGGGARQPQHF. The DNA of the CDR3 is TGTGCCAGCAGACTTGGGGGAGGGGCTCGTCAGCCCCAGCATTTT.

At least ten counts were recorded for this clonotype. The CDR3 is CSAKRPTGELFF. For the CDR3, the DNA is TGCAGTGCTAAACGGCCCACCGGGGAGCTGTTTTTT. V gene TRBV20-1 combines with J gene TRBJ2-2; D gene uncertain. Trimming shortened V by 4 bases and J by 4 bases, and 7 bases separated the two germline ends. Germline-derived CDR1 and CDR2 are DFQATT and SNEGSKA (reference sequence). The CDR3 loop spans 12 amino acids.

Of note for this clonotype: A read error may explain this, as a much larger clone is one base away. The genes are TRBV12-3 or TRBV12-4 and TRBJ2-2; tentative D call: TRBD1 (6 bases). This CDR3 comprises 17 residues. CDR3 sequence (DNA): TGTGCCAGCAGTTTACTGGCTCAGGGGACGAACACCGGGGAGCTGTCTTTT. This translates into CASSLLAQGTNTGELSF.

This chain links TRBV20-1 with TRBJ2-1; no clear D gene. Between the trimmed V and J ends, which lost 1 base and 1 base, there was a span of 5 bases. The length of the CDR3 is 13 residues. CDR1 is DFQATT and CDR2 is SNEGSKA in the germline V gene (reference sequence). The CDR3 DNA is TGCAGTGCTAGAGCGGTTTCCTACAATGAGCAGTTCTTC. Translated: CSARAVSYNEQFF.